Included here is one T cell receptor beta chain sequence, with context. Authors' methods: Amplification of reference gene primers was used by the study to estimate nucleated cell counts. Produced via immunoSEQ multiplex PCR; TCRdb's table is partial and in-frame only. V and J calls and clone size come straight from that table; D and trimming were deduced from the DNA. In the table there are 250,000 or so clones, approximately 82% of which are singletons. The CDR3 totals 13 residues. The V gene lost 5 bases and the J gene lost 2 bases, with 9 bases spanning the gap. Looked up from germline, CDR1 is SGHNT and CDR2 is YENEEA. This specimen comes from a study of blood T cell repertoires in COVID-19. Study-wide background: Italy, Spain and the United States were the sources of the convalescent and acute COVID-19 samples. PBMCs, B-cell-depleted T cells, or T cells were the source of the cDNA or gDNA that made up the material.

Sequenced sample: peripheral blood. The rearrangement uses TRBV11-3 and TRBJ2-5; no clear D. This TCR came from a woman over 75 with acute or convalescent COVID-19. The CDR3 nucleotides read TGTGCCAGCAGCCGCGGAGCGCAAGAGACCCAGTACTTC. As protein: CASSRGAQETQYF.